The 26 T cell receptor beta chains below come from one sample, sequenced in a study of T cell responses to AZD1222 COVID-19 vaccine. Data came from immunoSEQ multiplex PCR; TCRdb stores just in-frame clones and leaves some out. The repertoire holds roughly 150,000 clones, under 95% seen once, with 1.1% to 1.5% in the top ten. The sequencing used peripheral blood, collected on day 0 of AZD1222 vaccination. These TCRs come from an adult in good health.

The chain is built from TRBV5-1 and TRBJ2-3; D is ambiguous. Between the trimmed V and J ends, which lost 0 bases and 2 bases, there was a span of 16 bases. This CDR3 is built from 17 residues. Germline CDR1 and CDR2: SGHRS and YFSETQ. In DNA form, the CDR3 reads TGCGCCAGCAGCTTGGCCGGAGCGCAACCTCCCACAGATACGCAGTATTTT. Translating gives CASSLAGAQPPTDTQYF.

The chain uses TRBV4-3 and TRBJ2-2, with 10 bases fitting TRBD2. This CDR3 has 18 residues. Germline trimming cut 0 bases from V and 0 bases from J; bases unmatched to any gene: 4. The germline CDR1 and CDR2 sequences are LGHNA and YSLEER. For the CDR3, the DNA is TGCGCCAGCAGCCAAGAGACAGCGGGAGGGCCGAACACCGGGGAGCTGTTTTTT. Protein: CASSQETAGGPNTGELFF.

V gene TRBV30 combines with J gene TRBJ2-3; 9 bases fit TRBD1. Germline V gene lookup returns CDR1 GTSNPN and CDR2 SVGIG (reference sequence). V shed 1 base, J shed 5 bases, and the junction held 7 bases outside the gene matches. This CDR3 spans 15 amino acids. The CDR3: CAWSALGQGGDTQYF. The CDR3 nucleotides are TGTGCCTGGAGTGCATTGGGACAGGGAGGAGATACGCAGTATTTT.

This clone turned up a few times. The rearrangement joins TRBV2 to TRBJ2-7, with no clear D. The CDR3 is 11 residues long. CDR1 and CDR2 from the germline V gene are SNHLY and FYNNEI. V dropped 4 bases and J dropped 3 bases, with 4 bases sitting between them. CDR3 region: CASSGVYEQYF. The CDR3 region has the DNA TGTGCCAGCAGTGGAGTCTACGAGCAGTACTTC.

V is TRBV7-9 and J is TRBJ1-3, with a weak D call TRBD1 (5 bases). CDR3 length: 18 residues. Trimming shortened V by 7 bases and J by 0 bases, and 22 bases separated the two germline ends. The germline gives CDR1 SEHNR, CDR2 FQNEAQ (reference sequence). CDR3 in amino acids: CASTYQSGTLRSGNTIYF. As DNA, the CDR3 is TGTGCCAGCACCTATCAGTCCGGGACCTTACGCTCTGGAAACACCATATATTTT.

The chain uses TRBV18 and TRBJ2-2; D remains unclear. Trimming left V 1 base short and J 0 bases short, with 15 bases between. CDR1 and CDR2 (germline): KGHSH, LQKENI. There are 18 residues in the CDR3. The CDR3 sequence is CASSPQYRGSANTGELFF. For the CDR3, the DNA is TGTGCCAGCTCACCACAGTATCGCGGCAGTGCGAACACCGGGGAGCTGTTTTTT.

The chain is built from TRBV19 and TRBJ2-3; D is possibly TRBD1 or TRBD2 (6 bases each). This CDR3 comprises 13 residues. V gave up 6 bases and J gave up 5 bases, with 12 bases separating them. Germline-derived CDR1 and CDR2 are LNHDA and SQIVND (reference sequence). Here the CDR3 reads CASRRGALDTQYF. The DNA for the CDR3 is TGTGCCAGTAGAAGGGGGGCCTTAGATACGCAGTATTTT. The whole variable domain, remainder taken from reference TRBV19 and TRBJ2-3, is DGGITQSPKYLFRKEGQNVTLSCEQNLNHDAMYWYRQDPGQGLRLIYYSQIVNDFQKGDIAEGYSVSREKKESFPLTVTSAQKNPTAFYLCASRRGALDTQYFGPGTRLTVL.

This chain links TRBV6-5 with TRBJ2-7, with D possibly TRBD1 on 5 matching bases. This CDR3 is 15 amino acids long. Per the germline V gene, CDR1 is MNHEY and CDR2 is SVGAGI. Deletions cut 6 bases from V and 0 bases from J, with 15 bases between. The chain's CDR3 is CASRKSGHSSYEQYF. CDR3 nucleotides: TGTGCCAGCAGGAAGTCCGGACACAGCTCCTACGAGCAGTACTTC.

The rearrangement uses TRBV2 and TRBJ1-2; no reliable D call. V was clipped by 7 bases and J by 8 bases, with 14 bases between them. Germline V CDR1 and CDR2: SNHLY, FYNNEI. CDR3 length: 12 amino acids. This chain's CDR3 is CASTLGRGGYTF. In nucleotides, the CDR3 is TGTGCCAGCACCCTCGGTCGGGGAGGCTACACCTTC. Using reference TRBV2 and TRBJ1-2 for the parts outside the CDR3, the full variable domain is EPEVTQTPSHQVTQMGQEVILRCVPISNHLYFYWYRQILGQKVEFLVSFYNNEISEKSEIFDDQFSVERPDGSNFTLKIRSTKLEDSAMYFCASTLGRGGYTFGSGTRLTVV.

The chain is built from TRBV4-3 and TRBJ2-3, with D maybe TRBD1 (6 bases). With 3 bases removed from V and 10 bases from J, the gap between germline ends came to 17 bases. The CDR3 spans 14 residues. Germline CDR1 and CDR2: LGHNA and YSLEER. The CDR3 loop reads CASSQSGQTDSQYF. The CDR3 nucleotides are TGCGCCAGCAGCCAGAGCGGACAGACTGATTCGCAGTATTTT.

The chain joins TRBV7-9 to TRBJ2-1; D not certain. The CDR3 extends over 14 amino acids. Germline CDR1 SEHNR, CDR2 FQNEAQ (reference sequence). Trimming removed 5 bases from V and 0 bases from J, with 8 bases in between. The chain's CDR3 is CASSRGSSYNEQFF. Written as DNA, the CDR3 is TGTGCCAGCAGCCGCGGCAGCTCCTACAATGAGCAGTTCTTC.

The CDR3 region is CASSLGGRETQYF. The CDR3 DNA is TGCGCCAGCAGCTTGGGGGGCCGGGAGACCCAGTACTTC. The chain couples TRBV5-1 to TRBJ2-5, with D perhaps TRBD1 (5 bases). The ends were cut back, 0 bases at V and 5 bases at J, with 8 bases in the middle. This CDR3 has 13 residues. The germline V gene has CDR1 SGHRS and CDR2 YFSETQ.

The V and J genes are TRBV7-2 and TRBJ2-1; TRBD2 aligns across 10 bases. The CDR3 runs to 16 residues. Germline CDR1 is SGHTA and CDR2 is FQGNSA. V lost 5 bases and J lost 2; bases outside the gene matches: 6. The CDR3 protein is CASSLLAGQTYNEQFF. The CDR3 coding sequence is TGTGCCAGCAGCCTACTAGCGGGGCAAACCTACAATGAGCAGTTCTTC.

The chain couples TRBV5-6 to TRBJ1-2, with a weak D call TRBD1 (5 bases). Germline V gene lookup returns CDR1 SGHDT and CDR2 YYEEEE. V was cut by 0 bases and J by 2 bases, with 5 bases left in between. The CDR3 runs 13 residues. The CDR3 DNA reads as TGTGCCAGCAGCTTGGAGGGGAACTATGGCTACACCTTC. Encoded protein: CASSLEGNYGYTF. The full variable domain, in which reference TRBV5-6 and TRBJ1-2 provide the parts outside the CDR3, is DAGVTQSPTHLIKTRGQQVTLRCSPKSGHDTVSWYQQALGQGPQFIFQYYEEEERQRGNFPDRFSGHQFPNYSSELNVNALLLGDSALYLCASSLEGNYGYTFGSGTRLTVV.

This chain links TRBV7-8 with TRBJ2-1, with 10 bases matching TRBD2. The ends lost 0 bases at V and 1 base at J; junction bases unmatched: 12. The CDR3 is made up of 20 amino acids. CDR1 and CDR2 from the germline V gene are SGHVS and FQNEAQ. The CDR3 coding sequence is TGTGCCAGCAGCTTAGCTCTAGCCGGGACTAGCGCGCAGTCCTACAATGAGCAGTTCTTC. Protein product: CASSLALAGTSAQSYNEQFF.

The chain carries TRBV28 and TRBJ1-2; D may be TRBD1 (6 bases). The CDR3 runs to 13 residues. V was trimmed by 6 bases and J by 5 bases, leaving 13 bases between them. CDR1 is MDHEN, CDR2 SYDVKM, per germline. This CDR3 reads CASRPGVEYGYTF. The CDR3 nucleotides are TGTGCCAGCAGGCCAGGGGTAGAATATGGCTACACCTTC.

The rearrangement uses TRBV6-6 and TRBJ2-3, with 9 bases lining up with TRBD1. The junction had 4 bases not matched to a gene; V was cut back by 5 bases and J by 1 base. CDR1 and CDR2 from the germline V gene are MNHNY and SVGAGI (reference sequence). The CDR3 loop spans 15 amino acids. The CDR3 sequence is CASSPRDRGTDTQYF. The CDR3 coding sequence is TGTGCCAGCAGTCCTAGGGACAGGGGCACAGATACGCAGTATTTT.

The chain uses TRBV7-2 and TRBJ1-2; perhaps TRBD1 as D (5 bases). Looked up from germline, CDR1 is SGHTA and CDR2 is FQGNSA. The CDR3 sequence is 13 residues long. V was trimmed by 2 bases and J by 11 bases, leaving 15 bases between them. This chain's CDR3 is CASSLTLPQGYTF. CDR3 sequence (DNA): TGTGCCAGCAGCTTAACTCTACCGCAGGGATACACCTTC.

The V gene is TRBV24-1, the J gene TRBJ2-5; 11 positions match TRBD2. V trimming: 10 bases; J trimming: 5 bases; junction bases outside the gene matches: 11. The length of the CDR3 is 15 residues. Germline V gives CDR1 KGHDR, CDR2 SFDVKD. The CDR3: CATAAGTSGWETQYF. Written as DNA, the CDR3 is TGTGCCACAGCGGCCGGGACTAGCGGTTGGGAGACCCAGTACTTC.

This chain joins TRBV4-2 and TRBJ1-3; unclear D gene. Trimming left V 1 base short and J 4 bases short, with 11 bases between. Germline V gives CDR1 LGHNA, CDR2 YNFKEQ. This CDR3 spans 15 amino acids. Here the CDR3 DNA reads TGTGCCAGCAGCCAAGTCCGGGGAGTCGGAAACACCATATATTTT. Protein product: CASSQVRGVGNTIYF.

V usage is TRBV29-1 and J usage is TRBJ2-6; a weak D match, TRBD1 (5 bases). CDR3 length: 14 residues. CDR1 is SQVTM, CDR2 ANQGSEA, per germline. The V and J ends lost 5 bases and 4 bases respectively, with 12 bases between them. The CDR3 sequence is CSVFTGSGANVLTF. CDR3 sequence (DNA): TGCAGCGTTTTTACAGGCTCCGGGGCCAACGTCCTGACTTTC.

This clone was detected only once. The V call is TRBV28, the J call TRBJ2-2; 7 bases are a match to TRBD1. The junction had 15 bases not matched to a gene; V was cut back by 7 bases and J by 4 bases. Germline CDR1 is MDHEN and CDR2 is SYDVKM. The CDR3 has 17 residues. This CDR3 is CASTPLGQGVGTGELFF. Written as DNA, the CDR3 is TGTGCCAGCACCCCGCTCGGGCAGGGGGTCGGCACCGGGGAGCTGTTTTTT.

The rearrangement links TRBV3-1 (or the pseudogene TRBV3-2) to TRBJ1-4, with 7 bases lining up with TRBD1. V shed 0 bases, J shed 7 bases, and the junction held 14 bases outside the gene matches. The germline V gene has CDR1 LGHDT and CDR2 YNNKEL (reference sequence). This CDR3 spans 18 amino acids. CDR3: CASSQDRTGRGRGEKLFF. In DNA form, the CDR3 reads TGTGCCAGCAGCCAAGATAGGACAGGTCGTGGGCGAGGTGAAAAACTGTTTTTT.

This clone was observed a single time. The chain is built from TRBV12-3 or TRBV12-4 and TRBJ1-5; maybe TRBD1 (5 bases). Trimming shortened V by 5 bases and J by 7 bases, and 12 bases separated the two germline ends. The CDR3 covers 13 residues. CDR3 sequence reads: CASSTDRDQPQHF. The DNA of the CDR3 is TGTGCCAGCAGTACCGACCGGGACCAGCCCCAGCATTTT.

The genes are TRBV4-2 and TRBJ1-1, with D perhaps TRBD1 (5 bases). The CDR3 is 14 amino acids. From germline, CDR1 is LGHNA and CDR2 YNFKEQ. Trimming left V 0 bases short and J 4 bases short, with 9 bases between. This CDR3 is CASSQDRQSTEAFF. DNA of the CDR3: TGTGCCAGCAGCCAAGATCGACAGAGCACTGAAGCTTTCTTT.

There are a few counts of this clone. The CDR3 DNA sequence: TGTGCCAGCAGCCAACCGACAGGGAATTCACCCCTCCACTTT. Its protein is CASSQPTGNSPLHF. The rearrangement links TRBV3-1 (or the pseudogene TRBV3-2) to TRBJ1-6, with 7 bases fitting TRBD1. Trimming at V came to 2 bases and at J to 7 bases, leaving 2 bases not matched to a gene. The CDR3 length is 14 residues. Per the germline V gene, CDR1 is LGHDT and CDR2 is YNNKEL (reference sequence).